The present T cell receptor (beta chain) was sequenced within a study of blood T cell repertoires in COVID-19. Study in general: The United States, Italy and Spain provided the acute and convalescent COVID-19 samples.

The V and J ends lost 1 base and 0 bases, in that order; junction bases with no gene match: 9. CDR3 length: 19 amino acids. Germline CDR1 and CDR2: SGHNT and YENEEA. Original handling: Amplification from reference gene primers served as the basis for estimated nucleated cell counts. Libraries were prepared by immunoSEQ multiplex PCR; TCRdb keeps only in-frame clonotypes and omits some of them. The V and J calls and the clone size are those of that table, but D and trimming were determined from the DNA. This table holds fewer than 110,000 clones, about 85% found once. This clone showed up just once. This sequence was found in a man in his fifties or sixties in a cohort sampled during active COVID-19. The sequenced material came from peripheral blood. This chain joins TRBV11-3 and TRBJ2-2; TRBD1 aligns across 9 bases. The CDR3 loop is CASSLGDRVGNANTGELFF. For the CDR3, the DNA is TGTGCCAGCAGCTTAGGGGACAGGGTTGGGAACGCGAACACCGGGGAGCTGTTTTTT.